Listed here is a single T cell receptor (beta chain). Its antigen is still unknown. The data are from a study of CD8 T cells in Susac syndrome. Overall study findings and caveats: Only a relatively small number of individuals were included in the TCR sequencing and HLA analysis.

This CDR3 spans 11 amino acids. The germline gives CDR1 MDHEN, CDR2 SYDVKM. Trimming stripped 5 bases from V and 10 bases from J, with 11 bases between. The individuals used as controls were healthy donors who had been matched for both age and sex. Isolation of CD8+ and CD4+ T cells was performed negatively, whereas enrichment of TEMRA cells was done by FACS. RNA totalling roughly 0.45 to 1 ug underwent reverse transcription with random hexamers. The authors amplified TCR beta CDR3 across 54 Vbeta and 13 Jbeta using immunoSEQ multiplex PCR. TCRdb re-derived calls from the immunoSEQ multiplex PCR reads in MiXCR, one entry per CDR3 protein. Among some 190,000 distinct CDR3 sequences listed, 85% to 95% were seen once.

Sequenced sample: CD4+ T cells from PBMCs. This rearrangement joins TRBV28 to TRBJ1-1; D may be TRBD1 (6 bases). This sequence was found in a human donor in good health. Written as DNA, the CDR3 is TGTGCCAGCAGTCCCCAGGGGACAGCTTTCTTT. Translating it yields CASSPQGTAFF.